This T cell receptor (beta chain) was identified during a study of blood T cell repertoires in COVID-19. Overall study context: From T cells, B-cell-depleted T cells, or PBMCs came the material, which was cDNA or gDNA.

Profiling relied on immunoSEQ multiplex PCR, and the TCRdb table lists in-frame clones only, not all of them. Of tens of thousands of clones detected, 84% appear once; the ten largest clones hold 1.6%. V was pared by 2 bases and J by 4 bases, with 6 bases of the junction left unmatched. The CDR3 consists of 14 residues. Germline V gene data show CDR1 as SQVTM and CDR2 as ANQGSEA. This chain joins TRBV29-1 and TRBJ1-2, with 8 bases that match TRBD1. The sequencing input was peripheral blood. The receptor comes from a man in his fifties or sixties with acute or convalescent COVID-19. CDR3 sequence: CSVELAGGGYGYTF. The CDR3 DNA is TGCAGCGTTGAATTGGCAGGGGGCGGCTATGGCTACACCTTC.